This T cell receptor beta chain was captured by sequencing in a study of blood T cell repertoires in COVID-19. CDR3 size: 14 residues. The V and J ends lost 1 base and 6 bases, in that order; junction bases with no gene match: 5. The V gene's germline CDR1 is SGHRS and CDR2 YFSETQ. Produced via immunoSEQ multiplex PCR; TCRdb's table is partial and in-frame only. There are about 62,000 clones in the sample; under 85% occur only once, and around 20% lies in the top ten. This clone was detected ten times or more. V gene TRBV5-1 combines with J gene TRBJ2-7; 9 positions agree with TRBD1. Input material: peripheral blood. This clonotype originated in a woman older than 75 with active or convalescent COVID-19. CDR3 nucleotides: TGCGCCAGCAGCTTGCCGGGACAGGGAAGCGAGCAGTACTTC. Its protein product is CASSLPGQGSEQYF.